The following is a TCR beta chain sequence with its context. Per the study methods: From reference gene primer amplification, estimates of nucleated cell counts were derived. Measured with immunoSEQ multiplex PCR; TCRdb has only the in-frame clones, and not every one. V and J calls and clone size are those listed in that table; D and trimming were worked out from the DNA. Here the sample spans 120,000 to 150,000 clones, 84% being singletons. This sample was included in a study of blood T cell repertoires in COVID-19. Study summary: Collection of acute and convalescent COVID-19 samples took place in the United States, Italy and Spain.

The germline CDR1 and CDR2 sequences are MNHEY and SMNVEV (reference sequence). Trimming cost V 5 bases and J 0 bases; bases outside gene matches: 4. The CDR3 is 14 amino acids. Seattle patients were enrolled while actively infected and followed longitudinally. The material sequenced was peripheral blood. The chain uses TRBV27 and TRBJ2-7, with 7 bases lining up with TRBD1. This TCR was sampled from a man aged 25 to 40 with COVID-19, enrolled during active disease. The CDR3 DNA sequence: TGTGCCAGCAGTCTGGACAGGAGCTCCTACGAGCAGTACTTC. As protein: CASSLDRSSYEQYF.